These 19 T cell receptor beta chains share one sample of origin, sequenced in a study of blood T cells in healthy people across ages. Primers used in a second PCR of roughly 7 to 11 cycles were a sample-barcoded 5' primer and a J-beta primer mix. TCRdb fed the 5' RACE reads into MiXCR, producing one record per CDR3 protein. This table has roughly 700,000 distinct CDR3 sequences, around 45% appearing once. Material for sequencing was blood. The source of these receptors is an older woman in good health.

In its sample, this clonotype was seen a few times. This sequence joins TRBV6-1 and TRBJ2-3; 8 bases align to TRBD1. The CDR3 consists of 14 residues. Germline lookup yields CDR1 MNHNS and CDR2 SASEGT. The V gene end was trimmed by 4 bases and the J gene end by 4 bases; junction bases not matched to a gene: 4. The CDR3 here is CASSGQTGADTQYF. The CDR3 DNA follows: TGTGCCAGCAGTGGACAGACAGGGGCAGATACGCAGTATTTT.

This chain connects TRBV7-3 to TRBJ2-3; no clear D. This CDR3 is 16 amino acids long. The germline gives CDR1 SGHTA, CDR2 FQGTGA. V was pared by 5 bases and J by 2 bases, with 17 bases between. The CDR3 protein is CASSPVVDGYTDTQYF. For the CDR3, the DNA is TGTGCCAGCAGCCCCGTAGTCGACGGCTACACAGATACGCAGTATTTT.

V and J are TRBV20-1 and TRBJ2-2; 7 bases match TRBD2. The CDR3 contains 14 residues. V was clipped by 3 bases and J by 8 bases; unmatched bases: 9. Germline V gene data show CDR1 as DFQATT and CDR2 as SNEGSKA (reference sequence). The CDR3 nucleotides are TGCAGTGCTAGTCCTCCCGGGACTACAGGGGAGCTGTTTTTT. Its translation: CSASPPGTTGELFF.

This clonotype has just a few counts. The chain carries TRBV7-2 and TRBJ2-1, with 11 bases that match TRBD2. The CDR3 contains 18 residues. After removal of 2 bases from V and 0 bases from J, the junction contained 6 bases not matched to a gene. Germline CDR1 reads SGHTA; CDR2 reads FQGNSA. This CDR3 reads CASSLMGLAASSYNEQFF. In nucleotides, the CDR3 is TGTGCCAGCAGCTTAATGGGACTAGCGGCTAGCTCCTACAATGAGCAGTTCTTC. The full variable domain, with the rest looked up from reference TRBV7-2 and TRBJ2-1, is GAGVSQSPSNKVTEKGKDVELRCDPISGHTALYWYRQSLGQGLEFLIYFQGNSAPDKSGLPSDRFSAERTGGSVSTLTIQRTQQEDSAVYLCASSLMGLAASSYNEQFFGPGTRLTVL.

This clonotype was found many times. This chain uses TRBV7-2 with TRBJ2-5; TRBD2 agrees at 8 bases. The junction had 2 bases not matched to a gene; V was cut back by 4 bases and J by 4 bases. The length of the CDR3 is 13 residues. Germline-derived CDR1 and CDR2 are SGHTA and FQGNSA. CDR3 nucleotide sequence: TGTGCCAGCAGCTCGGGACTAGGAGAGACCCAGTACTTC. Translating gives CASSSGLGETQYF.

Here the CDR3 reads CASSEDLGYDEQFF. CDR3 in DNA: TGTGCCAGCAGTGAGGATTTAGGGTATGATGAGCAGTTCTTC. The rearrangement uses TRBV2 and TRBJ2-1, with D hard to call. The CDR3 consists of 14 residues. V was trimmed by 3 bases and J by 8 bases, leaving 14 bases between them. Germline loops: CDR1 SNHLY, CDR2 FYNNEI.

V and J are TRBV9 and TRBJ2-7, with 13 bases aligning to TRBD2. The junction had 12 bases not matched to a gene; V was cut back by 3 bases and J by 6 bases. This CDR3 contains 17 residues. The V gene's germline CDR1 is SGDLS and CDR2 YYNGEE. In DNA form, the CDR3 reads TGTGCCAGCAGCGGGCGGACTAGCGGGAGCCAGGTCGGCGAGCAGTACTTC. It encodes CASSGRTSGSQVGEQYF.

This clonotype was counted a few times. This rearrangement joins TRBV7-2 to TRBJ2-1; tentatively, D is TRBD1 (5 bases). Per germline, CDR1 SGHTA and CDR2 FQGNSA. The V end was cut by 1 base, the J end by 4 bases, with 11 bases between. CDR3 length: 15 residues. In DNA, the CDR3 is TGTGCCAGCAGCTTAGGGGCTCAGGGTTACAATGAGCAGTTCTTC. Its protein product is CASSLGAQGYNEQFF.

This clonotype appeared a few times. The chain recombines TRBV7-2 with TRBJ2-7; D remains ambiguous. V was pared by 4 bases and J by 2 bases, with 12 bases between. In germline, CDR1 is SGHTA, CDR2 FQGNSA. The CDR3 length is 14 residues. The CDR3 protein is CASSWVLGTYEQYF. DNA of the CDR3: TGTGCCAGCAGCTGGGTTCTAGGTACCTACGAGCAGTACTTC. Combining the CDR3 with reference TRBV7-2 and TRBJ2-7 gives the whole variable domain GAGVSQSPSNKVTEKGKDVELRCDPISGHTALYWYRQSLGQGLEFLIYFQGNSAPDKSGLPSDRFSAERTGGSVSTLTIQRTQQEDSAVYLCASSWVLGTYEQYFGPGTRLTVT.

This chain links TRBV29-1 with TRBJ2-3; 10 bases align to TRBD2. The V and J ends lost 0 bases and 4 bases, in that order; junction bases with no gene match: 7. The length of the CDR3 is 16 residues. The germline V gene has CDR1 SQVTM and CDR2 ANQGSEA. The CDR3 coding sequence is TGCAGCGTTGAAGAGGGCAGCGGGAGGGCCCCAGATACGCAGTATTTT. Translating gives CSVEEGSGRAPDTQYF.

This clonotype was counted once. The chain combines TRBV3-1 with TRBJ1-5; D is ambiguous. There are 16 residues in the CDR3. CDR1 and CDR2 (germline): LGHDT, YNNKEL (reference sequence). Trimming left V 1 base short and J 0 bases short, with 10 bases between. The CDR3 region is CASSQGLQDSNQPQHF. In DNA form, the CDR3 reads TGTGCCAGCAGCCAAGGCCTTCAGGATAGCAATCAGCCCCAGCATTTT.

This clonotype has only a few counts. The chain couples TRBV4-2 to TRBJ2-1; 8 nucleotides agree with TRBD1. CDR3 length: 15 residues. Unmatched junction bases numbered 8, after V lost 3 bases and J lost 7 bases. In germline, CDR1 is LGHNA, CDR2 YNFKEQ. The CDR3 DNA follows: TGTGCCAGCAGCCACCCAGAGGACAGGGCTAATGAGCAGTTCTTC. Translation: CASSHPEDRANEQFF.

This clonotype was seen a handful of times. J is TRBJ2-1 and V is TRBV4-3; D perhaps matches TRBD2 (6 bases). Trimming removed 0 bases at V and 0 bases at J, with 9 bases between. CDR1 is LGHNA, CDR2 YSLEER, per germline. The CDR3 is made up of 16 amino acids. DNA of the CDR3: TGCGCCAGCAGCCAAGAGGGGCGGGACTCCTACAATGAGCAGTTCTTC. Translation: CASSQEGRDSYNEQFF.

The rearrangement links TRBV6-1 to TRBJ2-1, with unresolved D. Germline values: CDR1 MNHNS, CDR2 SASEGT. V was clipped by 8 bases and J by 4 bases, with 27 bases between them. The CDR3 runs 18 residues. The CDR3 sequence: CASGRTPPGPNLYNEQFF. Written as DNA, the CDR3 is TGTGCCAGCGGAAGGACCCCGCCGGGCCCCAACCTTTACAATGAGCAGTTCTTC.

The chain recombines TRBV27 with TRBJ2-3, with TRBD1 matching over 8 bases. This CDR3 spans 15 amino acids. V was clipped by 5 bases and J by 4 bases; unmatched bases: 8. Germline V lookup: CDR1 MNHEY, CDR2 SMNVEV (reference sequence). CDR3 residues: CASSADRGGPDTQYF. The CDR3 DNA follows: TGTGCCAGCAGTGCCGACAGGGGCGGCCCAGATACGCAGTATTTT.

The CDR3 loop is CASRQGANTQYF. DNA of the CDR3: TGTGCCAGCAGGCAGGGGGCGAATACGCAGTATTTT. V usage is TRBV28 and J usage is TRBJ2-3; the match to TRBD1 covers 8 bases. From germline, CDR1 is MDHEN and CDR2 SYDVKM. This CDR3 has 12 residues. The V gene end was trimmed by 6 bases and the J gene end by 7 bases; junction bases not matched to a gene: 3.

The rearrangement uses TRBV28 and TRBJ1-1; the D is unclear. The V and J ends lost 2 bases and 10 bases respectively, with 11 bases between them. CDR1 and CDR2 (germline): MDHEN, SYDVKM. This CDR3 region has 12 residues. The CDR3 sequence: CASSLLRERAFF. CDR3 nucleotide sequence: TGTGCCAGCAGTTTACTAAGGGAAAGAGCTTTCTTT.

This chain joins TRBV27 and TRBJ2-1; 8 bases agree with TRBD2. This CDR3 has 17 residues. Looked up from germline, CDR1 is MNHEY and CDR2 is SMNVEV (reference sequence). J lost 0 bases, V lost 10 bases, and 14 bases had no gene match. Here the CDR3 DNA reads TGTGCCACCCTCCGGCTAGCGGGCGCTAGCTCCTACAATGAGCAGTTCTTC. It codes for CATLRLAGASSYNEQFF.

The CDR3 loop is CASSLLPASVRDTQYF. The CDR3 region has the DNA TGTGCCAGCAGCTTGCTTCCGGCTAGCGTGCGAGATACGCAGTATTTT. The chain employs TRBV7-2 and TRBJ2-3; tentative D call: TRBD2 (6 bases). From germline, CDR1 is SGHTA and CDR2 FQGNSA. The V end was cut by 3 bases, the J end by 5 bases, with 18 bases between. The CDR3 loop spans 16 amino acids.